The 9 T cell receptor beta chains listed next were all sequenced from one sample in a study of tumor and adjacent non-tumor tissue in lung cancer. TCRbeta libraries were built with three rounds of nested PCR, modified from ARM-PCR. One entry per CDR3 protein results from TCRdb running MiXCR on the multiplex PCR reads. The sample lists about 67,000 distinct CDR3 sequences, more than 75% occurring once. RNA was extracted from bulk tissue without any cell sorting. Distant lung tissue was collected more than 3 cm away from the tumor edge. Sample: distant non-tumor lung tissue. These receptors were taken from a man in his fifties or sixties with non-small cell lung cancer.

For this clonotype: At one end the junction does not follow the germline gene, possibly because of a read error. DNA for the CDR3: TGTGCCTGCAGTGAACTAGCGGGAGTCGCCGGGGAGCTGTTTTTT. It is translated as CACSELAGVAGELFF. The rearrangement joins TRBV6-1 to TRBJ2-2; TRBD2 agrees at 11 bases. Looked up from germline, CDR1 is MNHNS and CDR2 is SASEGT. The CDR3 extends over 15 amino acids.

This clonotype was recorded at least ten times. The genes are TRBV29-1 and TRBJ1-6; D gene uncertain. The CDR3 covers 14 residues. CDR1 and CDR2 (germline): SQVTM, ANQGSEA. V was trimmed by 5 bases and J by 2 bases, leaving 10 bases between them. CDR3 loop: CSVQEGTYNSPLHF. DNA for the CDR3: TGCAGCGTTCAGGAGGGAACCTATAATTCACCCCTCCACTTT.

Remarks on this clonotype: Given a much more abundant clone one base away, this may be a read error. V is TRBV7-3 and J is TRBJ2-1, with a weak D call TRBD2 (6 bases). CDR3 length equals 17 residues. Germline V CDR1 and CDR2: SGHTA, FQGTGA. V was cut by 2 bases and J by 8 bases, with 22 bases left in between. CDR3 amino acids: CASSLPVGGRGFDEQFF. The CDR3 DNA follows: TGTGCCAGCAGCTTACCGGTGGGAGGTCGGGGATTCGATGAGCAGTTCTTC.

As regards this clonotype: The junction and the germline gene differ at one end; a read error may be behind it. This chain uses TRBV11-1 with TRBJ2-2; TRBD2 agrees at 7 bases. CDR1 is SGHAT, CDR2 FQDESV, per germline (reference sequence). This CDR3 is built from 14 residues. CDR3 sequence reads: CASGYTSDTGELFF. The CDR3 DNA follows: TGTGCCAGCGGCTATACTAGCGACACTGGGGAGCTGTTTTTT.

As for this clonotype: Given a much more abundant clone one base away, this may be a read error. The V gene is TRBV13, the J gene TRBJ2-7; 8 nucleotides line up with TRBD2. Looked up from germline, CDR1 is PRHDT and CDR2 is FYEKMQ (reference sequence). This CDR3 comprises 14 residues. The junction had 9 bases not matched to a gene; V was cut back by 8 bases and J by 3 bases. The CDR3 DNA reads as TGTGCCAGCTCCCTGACTAGCGAGATCTACGAGCAGTACTTC. It specifies CASSLTSEIYEQYF.

This clonotype was seen at least ten times. The rearrangement joins TRBV6-5 to TRBJ1-2; D might be TRBD1 (5 bases). The length of the CDR3 is 15 residues. Germline CDR1 is MNHEY and CDR2 is SVGAGI. The V and J ends lost 0 bases and 5 bases respectively, with 13 bases between them. CDR3 sequence (DNA): TGTGCCAGCAGTTACTCCAACCAGGGATGGTATGGCTACACCTTC. Its protein is CASSYSNQGWYGYTF.

This clonotype came up a few times. At one of its ends the junction is not consistent with the germline gene, which may arise from a read error. The chain couples TRBV12-3 or TRBV12-4 to TRBJ1-5, with TRBD1 as a possible D gene (5 bases). The CDR3 spans 15 residues. The CDR3 coding sequence is TGTGTCAGCAGTGGCGGGGACGGCCACAACCAGCCCCAGCATTTT. Residues: CVSSGGDGHNQPQHF.

J is TRBJ1-1 and V is TRBV5-5; possible D gene TRBD1, 6 bases. This CDR3 is built from 15 residues. The ends were cut back, 10 bases at V and 1 base at J, with 20 bases in the middle. Looked up from germline, CDR1 is SGHKS and CDR2 is YYEKEE (reference sequence). CDR3 protein: CAGTYRDTWNTEAFF. The CDR3 DNA follows: TGTGCCGGTACCTACCGGGACACCTGGAACACTGAAGCTTTCTTT.

To note about this clonotype: Mismatch with germline at one junction end may stem from a read error. CDR3 loop: CASSLRGDSSYNGQFF. CDR3 DNA sequence: TGTGCCAGCAGCTTAAGGGGTGATAGCTCCTACAATGGGCAGTTCTTC. V usage is TRBV11-2 and J usage is TRBJ2-1, with TRBD1 as a possible D gene (5 bases). Germline V gives CDR1 SGHAT, CDR2 FQNNGV. This CDR3 is 16 amino acids long.